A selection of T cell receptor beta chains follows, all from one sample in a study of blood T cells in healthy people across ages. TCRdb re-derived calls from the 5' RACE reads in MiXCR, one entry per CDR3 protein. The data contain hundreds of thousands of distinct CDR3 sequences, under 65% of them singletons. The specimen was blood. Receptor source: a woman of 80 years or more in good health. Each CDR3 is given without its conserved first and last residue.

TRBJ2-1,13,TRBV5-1,ASGWAISSYNEQF
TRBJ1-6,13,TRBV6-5,ASSYSGGLYSPLH
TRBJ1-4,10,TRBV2,ASRGPNEKLF
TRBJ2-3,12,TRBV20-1,SATLTSGVDAQY
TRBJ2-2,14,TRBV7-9,ASSLVRPGTTGELF
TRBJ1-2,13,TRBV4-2,ASSQDRVINYGYT
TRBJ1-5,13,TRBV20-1,SVVTQHGSNQPQH
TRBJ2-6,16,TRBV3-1,ASTQGHNRGSGANVLT
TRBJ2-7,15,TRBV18,ASSPLPEGPIDYEQY
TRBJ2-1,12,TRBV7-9,ASTLRSGENEQF
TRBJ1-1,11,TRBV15,ATATGSGTEAF